Shown below are 19 T cell receptor beta chains from a single sample sequenced in a study of OX40 agonist ivuxolimab in advanced cancers. Libraries were prepared by immunoSEQ multiplex PCR; TCRdb keeps only in-frame clonotypes and omits some of them. In the table there are more than 50,000 clones, roughly 85% of which are singletons. Specimen: CD4+ or CD8+ T cells sorted from blood, collected in a trial of the OX40 agonist ivuxolimab. These receptors all come from an adult with an advanced solid tumor such as melanoma, head and neck, liver or kidney cancer.

The rearrangement links TRBV27 to TRBJ1-6; D unclear. The CDR3 length is 13 residues. Germline assignment: CDR1 MNHEY and CDR2 SMNVEV (reference sequence). Trimming removed 5 bases at V and 7 bases at J, with 9 bases between. CDR3 sequence (DNA): TGTGCCAGCAGTACCTCAAGAAATTCACCCCTCCACTTT. Translating gives CASSTSRNSPLHF.

The rearrangement uses TRBV7-2 and TRBJ2-7; TRBD2 matches 11 bases. CDR1 SGHTA and CDR2 FQGNSA come from the germline V gene. The CDR3 totals 14 residues. The V and J ends lost 6 bases and 2 bases, in that order; junction bases with no gene match: 3. CDR3 sequence: CASRLAGGAYEQYF. CDR3 in DNA: TGTGCCAGCAGGCTAGCGGGGGGTGCCTACGAGCAGTACTTC.

The chain combines TRBV7-9 with TRBJ2-3; TRBD1 matches 10 bases. Trimming at V came to 4 bases and at J to 0 bases, leaving 4 bases not matched to a gene. The CDR3 covers 16 residues. CDR1 is SEHNR and CDR2 is FQNEAQ in the germline V gene (reference sequence). CDR3 residues: CASSSGQGLSTDTQYF. The CDR3 bases are TGTGCCAGCAGCTCGGGACAGGGGCTTAGCACAGATACGCAGTATTTT. The full variable domain, in which reference TRBV7-9 and TRBJ2-3 provide the parts outside the CDR3, is DTGVSQNPRHKITKRGQNVTFRCDPISEHNRLYWYRQTLGQGPEFLTYFQNEAQLEKSRLLSDRFSAERPKGSFSTLEIQRTEQGDSAMYLCASSSGQGLSTDTQYFGPGTRLTVL.

The chain joins TRBV28 to TRBJ2-4, with 9 bases lining up with TRBD1. CDR1 MDHEN and CDR2 SYDVKM come from the germline V gene. The V gene end was trimmed by 2 bases and the J gene end by 9 bases; junction bases not matched to a gene: 8. This CDR3 comprises 15 residues. CDR3 sequence reads: CASSLAVTGGRIQYF. CDR3 sequence (DNA): TGTGCCAGCAGTTTAGCGGTGACAGGGGGGCGCATTCAGTACTTC. The full variable domain, completed using reference TRBV28 and TRBJ2-4, is DVKVTQSSRYLVKRTGEKVFLECVQDMDHENMFWYRQDPGLGLRLIYFSYDVKMKEKGDIPEGYSVSREKKERFSLILESASTNQTSMYLCASSLAVTGGRIQYFGAGTRLSVL.

This chain joins TRBV19 and TRBJ2-5; TRBD1 matches at 10 bases. This CDR3 comprises 14 residues. Germline CDR1 and CDR2: LNHDA and SQIVND (reference sequence). V was clipped by 8 bases and J by 9 bases; unmatched bases: 12. CDR3 DNA: TGTGCCAGTTCCGACAGGGGGCGCATGGGGGCCCAGTACTTC. It codes for CASSDRGRMGAQYF.

Only one count was recorded for this clone. V and J are TRBV29-1 and TRBJ1-4; TRBD1 might be the D (6 bases). Germline-derived CDR1 and CDR2 are SQVTM and ANQGSEA. The CDR3 consists of 14 residues. The CDR3 DNA reads TGCAGGCCTTGGACAGTCCCTAGAAATGAAAAACTGTTTTTT. It encodes CRPWTVPRNEKLFF.

V gene TRBV6-5 combines with J gene TRBJ1-2; 9 positions match TRBD1. The germline CDR1 and CDR2 sequences are MNHEY and SVGAGI. The CDR3 sequence is 14 residues long. Trimming removed 4 bases from V and 4 bases from J; junction bases left unmatched: 4. The CDR3 DNA reads TGTGCCAGCAGTTCACAGGGGGCGGGCTATGGCTACACCTTC. Protein sequence: CASSSQGAGYGYTF.

This clone showed up just a few times. This sequence joins TRBV7-3 and TRBJ2-7, with 9 nucleotides matching TRBD2. Unmatched junction bases numbered 7, after V lost 5 bases and J lost 2 bases. In germline, CDR1 is SGHTA, CDR2 FQGTGA. The CDR3 spans 15 residues. CDR3 DNA: TGTGCCAGCAGCCCCAGCGGGGGGCTTACCTACGAGCAGTACTTC. It is translated as CASSPSGGLTYEQYF.

This rearrangement joins TRBV4-1 to TRBJ2-7; the match to TRBD1 covers 8 bases. Germline trimming cut 4 bases from V and 9 bases from J; bases unmatched to any gene: 14. Germline V gives CDR1 MGHRA, CDR2 YSYEKL. This CDR3 is built from 15 residues. CDR3 DNA: TGCGCCAGCAGCCCGATATCGGACAGGGTTCGTAGGCAGTACTTC. Its translation is CASSPISDRVRRQYF.

This clone was found a few times. The genes are TRBV6-1 and TRBJ1-2, with D perhaps TRBD1 (5 bases). Germline CDR1 and CDR2: MNHNS and SASEGT. V lost 1 base to trimming and J lost 8 bases, with 20 bases between them. This CDR3 has 16 residues. The CDR3 region has the DNA TGTGCCAGCAGTGAAGTTAGTAGGGGCAAAACGGCGGGCTACACCTTC. Translated: CASSEVSRGKTAGYTF.

The V call is TRBV11-2, the J call TRBJ2-5; 10 nucleotides line up with TRBD1. The CDR3 length is 16 residues. The trim removed 0 bases at V and 4 bases at J, leaving 5 bases unmatched. Germline CDR1 is SGHAT and CDR2 is FQNNGV. Here the CDR3 DNA reads TGTGCCAGCAGCTTAGATGGTGGGACAGGGGCAGAGACCCAGTACTTC. This codes for CASSLDGGTGAETQYF.

CDR3 protein: CASRDTGGGGTQYF. For the CDR3, the DNA is TGCGCCAGCAGGGATACAGGGGGAGGAGGTACGCAGTATTTT. The genes are TRBV10-1 and TRBJ2-3; 8 bases map to TRBD1. This CDR3 is built from 14 residues. Per the germline V gene, CDR1 is WNHNN and CDR2 is SYGVQD (reference sequence). Germline trimming cut 6 bases from V and 8 bases from J; bases unmatched to any gene: 10.

The genes are TRBV5-1 and TRBJ2-7; D might be TRBD1 (6 bases). V gave up 4 bases and J gave up 0 bases, with 14 bases separating them. The CDR3 sequence is 15 residues long. The germline V gene has CDR1 SGHRS and CDR2 YFSETQ. The CDR3 nucleotides are TGCGCCAGCAGCCCCCGACAGGTGACCTCCTACGAGCAGTACTTC. This translates into CASSPRQVTSYEQYF. The full variable domain, in which reference TRBV5-1 and TRBJ2-7 provide the parts outside the CDR3, is KAGVTQTPRYLIKTRGQQVTLSCSPISGHRSVSWYQQTPGQGLQFLFEYFSETQRNKGNFPGRFSGRQFSNSRSEMNVSTLELGDSALYLCASSPRQVTSYEQYFGPGTRLTVT.

V is TRBV6-1 and J is TRBJ1-2; TRBD1 matches 7 bases. Per germline, CDR1 MNHNS and CDR2 SASEGT. Germline trimming cut 5 bases from V and 4 bases from J; bases unmatched to any gene: 4. This CDR3 comprises 13 residues. CDR3 amino acids: CASSRDRIYGYTF. The CDR3 DNA reads TGTGCCAGCAGTCGGGACAGAATCTATGGCTACACCTTC.

The gene calls are TRBV30 and TRBJ1-2; D is unresolved. V gave up 5 bases and J gave up 8 bases, with 18 bases separating them. Germline CDR1 GTSNPN, CDR2 SVGIG (reference sequence). The CDR3 loop spans 13 amino acids. CDR3 bases: TGTGCCTGGTCTTTCGGTCAGGTTGAAGGCTACACCTTC. It translates to CAWSFGQVEGYTF.

The genes are TRBV30 and TRBJ1-2, with D possibly being TRBD1 (5 bases). The V end was cut by 0 bases, the J end by 0 bases, with 8 bases between. The germline gives CDR1 GTSNPN, CDR2 SVGIG (reference sequence). The CDR3 sequence is 14 residues long. The CDR3 DNA follows: TGTGCCTGGAGTGTTTGGGGCCCTAACTATGGCTACACCTTC. It translates to CAWSVWGPNYGYTF.

The rearrangement links TRBV7-9 to TRBJ2-7; TRBD1 matches at 8 bases. Per the germline V gene, CDR1 is SEHNR and CDR2 is FQNEAQ (reference sequence). J gave up 3 bases and V 4 bases, and 8 bases lay outside the gene matches. CDR3 length: 15 amino acids. The CDR3 loop is CASSSYRGSIYEQYF. The CDR3 DNA follows: TGTGCCAGCAGCTCATACAGGGGGTCGATCTACGAGCAGTACTTC.

By its share, this clone is medium-sized (0.01 to 0.1%). The rearrangement uses TRBV5-4 and TRBJ1-2; TRBD1 agrees at 8 bases. V lost 4 bases and J lost 2; bases outside the gene matches: 4. The germline V gene encodes CDR1 SGHNT and CDR2 YYREEE (reference sequence). The CDR3 has 14 residues. CDR3 in DNA: TGTGCCAGCAGCCTCCGGGACAGGAACTATGGCTACACCTTC. This gives the protein CASSLRDRNYGYTF.

CDR3 loop: CASSGGQRGRDTQYF. In nucleotides, the CDR3 is TGTGCCAGCAGCGGCGGCCAGCGGGGCAGAGATACGCAGTATTTT. The V gene is TRBV6-1, the J gene TRBJ2-3; 7 nucleotides agree with TRBD2. V gave up 6 bases and J gave up 5 bases; unmatched junction bases: 11. The CDR3 runs to 15 residues. Germline CDR1 MNHNS, CDR2 SASEGT.